These T cell receptor beta chains were read from a single sample in a study of response to subunit inactivated influenza vaccine. One entry per CDR3 protein results from TCRdb running MiXCR on the RT-PCR reads. The table has about 540,000 distinct CDR3 sequences, 20% to 25% seen once. The sample was also reused in another study, on T cells expressing NK-cell markers.

The specimen was CD4+ T cells sorted from PBMCs, collected approximately 12 days after vaccination. The receptors were sampled from a man aged 50-59 years who received an inactivated influenza vaccine. The conserved cysteine and the conserved F or W are not part of the CDR3 here.

>TRBV5-5
ASSLAGQGPDTQY
>TRBV5-5
ASSLDAGMNTEAF
>TRBV20-1
SASPGGDEQY
>TRBV7-2
ASSSRGGDYYGYT
>TRBV12-3/TRBV12-4
ASRGGHGTYEQY
>TRBV20-1
SVGHSTDTQY
>TRBV28
ASSWYGRETQY
>TRBV11-2
ASSVNRMSTGELF
>TRBV7-7
ASSYRLGIAGGQETQY
>TRBV7-9
ASSLDGYNQPQH
>TRBV25-1
ASREAGNEKLF
>TRBV7-9
ASSLSTGVGTDTQY
>TRBV15
ATSRDPAGGQETQY
>TRBV11-2
ASSLVFEAAF
>TRBV4-2
ASSQEPSGANVLT
>TRBV12-3/TRBV12-4
ASSPGYRGRNEKLF
>TRBV4-2
ASSLRLAGGIDEQY
>TRBV28
ASSPRAARGEKLF
>TRBV6-2/TRBV6-3
ASSYQGYSGYT
>TRBV4-3
ASSQDPTPHYEQY
>TRBV5-1
ASSLDIGKKEQF
>TRBV2
ASSDDRGHTQY
>TRBV7-2
ASSLVGGLDEQY
>TRBV6-2/TRBV6-3
ASTRGVAGRTGELF
>TRBV24-1
ATSDLSKQGDTQY
>TRBV29-1
SGNRGRTDTQY
>TRBV15
ATSSRIPRGALGAQH
>TRBV18
ASSLTVESTEAF
>TRBV6-1
ASSEVQGPSETQY
>TRBV28
ASSPGGQGADTQY
>TRBV4-3
ASSQRDSKFDEQY
>TRBV20-1
SARDSRRPNYEQY
>TRBV4-2
ASSQKVGGNSPLH
>TRBV4-3
ASSQRWTSGRYNEQF
>TRBV6-5
ASSYLGTRGEQF
>TRBV12-3/TRBV12-4
ASSLGVFSRNEQF
>TRBV5-1
ASSWTGGRPLH
>TRBV4-3
ASSQDIPVILNTGELF
>TRBV12-3/TRBV12-4
ASSTGIKNTEAF
>TRBV10-3
AISEPGLVSDTQY
>TRBV20-1
SARGSKTGLTSGANVLT